A single sample is the source of the 18 T cell receptor beta chains below, sequenced in a study of blood T cells in healthy people across ages. Using a J-beta primer mix together with a sample-barcoded 5' primer, a second PCR was run for about 7 to 12 cycles. TCRdb re-called the 5' RACE reads through MiXCR, storing one row per CDR3 protein. The repertoire holds 500,000 to 650,000 distinct CDR3 sequences, with about 29% as singletons. This same sample was also taken into another study, of T cells of mothers and their children.

Sequenced: blood. Receptors were obtained from a boy under 10 years old in good health.

The rearrangement joins TRBV20-1 to TRBJ2-4; D might be TRBD1 (5 bases). This CDR3 comprises 15 residues. Germline CDR1 is DFQATT and CDR2 is SNEGSKA (reference sequence). Deletions cut 0 bases from V and 7 bases from J, with 16 bases between. The CDR3 DNA follows: TGCAGTGCTAGAGATAGTCACAGGATGCCCAACATTCAGTACTTC. It yields the protein CSARDSHRMPNIQYF.

This chain joins TRBV20-1 and TRBJ1-3; TRBD1 aligns across 7 bases. The CDR3 has 14 amino acids. Losses at the gene ends were 1 base for V and 3 bases for J; bases not matched to a gene: 3. Germline V gives CDR1 DFQATT, CDR2 SNEGSKA (reference sequence). The CDR3 DNA is TGCAGTGCTAGAGGACAGGGCAGTGGAAACACCATATATTTT. Translation gives CSARGQGSGNTIYF.

This clonotype came up a few times. CDR3 bases: TGTGCCAGCAGGACGATGAGCGGGGGGTTCTACAATGAGCAGTTCTTC. Residues: CASRTMSGGFYNEQFF. The V call is TRBV27, the J call TRBJ2-1; 9 bases fit TRBD2. Trimming at V came to 6 bases and at J to 3 bases, leaving 9 bases not matched to a gene. The CDR3 contains 16 residues. Germline V gene sequence: CDR1 MNHEY, CDR2 SMNVEV (reference sequence).

The chain combines TRBV7-9 with TRBJ2-7, with D hard to call. The CDR3 consists of 11 residues. Germline assignment: CDR1 SEHNR and CDR2 FQNEAQ (reference sequence). V was pared by 6 bases and J by 7 bases, with 10 bases between. CDR3 amino acids: CASSSDEEQYF. The DNA of the CDR3 is TGTGCCAGCAGTTCAGACGAAGAGCAGTACTTC.

To note about this clonotype: This could be a read error, since a much larger clone is one nucleotide away. This rearrangement joins TRBV2 to TRBJ1-1; D call uncertain. This CDR3 has 11 residues. V gave up 5 bases and J gave up 5 bases, with 6 bases separating them. CDR1 and CDR2 from the germline V gene are SNHLY and FYNNEI. CDR3 coding DNA: TGTGCCAGCAGTCCCACGACTGAAGCTTTCTTT. Amino acids: CASSPTTEAFF.

The chain combines TRBV2 with TRBJ1-1; a weak D match, TRBD1 (5 bases). Trimming left V 0 bases short and J 10 bases short, with 9 bases between. The V gene's germline CDR1 is SNHLY and CDR2 FYNNEI. The CDR3 consists of 12 residues. This CDR3 is CASSEAEGPAFF. The CDR3 DNA reads TGTGCCAGCAGTGAAGCTGAGGGGCCAGCTTTCTTT.

The chain links TRBV11-3 to TRBJ2-5, with 8 bases matching TRBD2. The germline gives CDR1 SGHNT, CDR2 YENEEA. The V segment lost 5 bases and the J segment 3 bases; nucleotides outside the gene matches: 8. This CDR3 has 15 amino acids. CDR3 in DNA: TGTGCCAGCAGCCAAGGGCTCGGGGGGGAAGAGACCCAGTACTTC. Its translation is CASSQGLGGEETQYF.

This clonotype occurred many times. The chain carries TRBV6-1 and TRBJ1-5; 7 positions match TRBD1. V was clipped by 2 bases and J by 1 base; unmatched bases: 2. The CDR3 totals 15 residues. CDR1 and CDR2 from the germline V gene are MNHNS and SASEGT. CDR3 sequence: CASSERQGSNQPQHF. CDR3 bases: TGTGCCAGCAGTGAACGACAGGGAAGCAATCAGCCCCAGCATTTT.

This clonotype has only a few counts. V is TRBV7-2 and J is TRBJ2-7; D might be TRBD2 (5 bases). The CDR3 is 12 amino acids. Germline CDR1 SGHTA, CDR2 FQGNSA. V was trimmed by 2 bases and J by 7 bases, leaving 9 bases between them. The CDR3 DNA sequence: TGTGCCAGCAGCTTACTCGGGAAAGAGCAGTACTTC. Translated: CASSLLGKEQYF. Filled out from reference TRBV7-2 and TRBJ2-7, the complete variable domain reads GAGVSQSPSNKVTEKGKDVELRCDPISGHTALYWYRQSLGQGLEFLIYFQGNSAPDKSGLPSDRFSAERTGGSVSTLTIQRTQQEDSAVYLCASSLLGKEQYFGPGTRLTVT.

The chain employs TRBV4-1 and TRBJ2-1, with 8 bases matching TRBD2. The germline CDR1 and CDR2 sequences are MGHRA and YSYEKL. The J segment lost 1 base and the V segment lost 6 bases, leaving 14 bases of the junction unmatched. The CDR3 runs 18 residues. Here the CDR3 reads CASRAPGRGTSSYNEQFF. The CDR3 bases are TGCGCCAGCAGAGCCCCCGGAAGAGGGACTAGTTCCTACAATGAGCAGTTCTTC.

This clonotype has a handful of counts. V is TRBV21-1 and J is TRBJ2-7; the DNA was not used to check the table's D call, TRBD2. TRBV21-1 has pseudogene status. This CDR3 has 16 residues. As DNA, the CDR3 is TGTGCCAGCAGCCCCCGCAGAACCTATTTATCCTACGAGCAGTACTTC. This gives the protein CASSPRRTYLSYEQYF.

This chain joins TRBV7-3 and TRBJ2-2; no reliable D call. The CDR3 sequence is 16 residues long. Germline assignment: CDR1 SGHTA and CDR2 FQGTGA. Between the trimmed V and J ends, which lost 2 bases and 6 bases, there was a span of 16 bases. CDR3 amino acids: CASSLVTHPPPGELFF. DNA of the CDR3: TGTGCCAGCAGCTTAGTGACGCATCCACCGCCCGGGGAGCTGTTTTTT.

Only a few counts were recorded for this clonotype. V usage is TRBV4-3 and J usage is TRBJ2-5, with TRBD2 matching over 8 bases. Trimming at V came to 1 base and at J to 4 bases, leaving 8 bases not matched to a gene. Germline lookup yields CDR1 LGHNA and CDR2 YSLEER. The CDR3 runs 16 residues. The CDR3, as DNA: TGCGCCAGCAGCCAAGTCCCCGGGAGGGCCGTAGAGACCCAGTACTTC. This translates into CASSQVPGRAVETQYF.

V gene TRBV12-3 or TRBV12-4 combines with J gene TRBJ2-2; 7 positions match TRBD1. V lost 7 bases, J lost 0 bases, and 5 bases stayed unmatched. The CDR3 length is 15 residues. DNA of the CDR3: TGTGCCAGCAAAGGGACAGCAGCGAACACCGGGGAGCTGTTTTTT. Protein sequence: CASKGTAANTGELFF.

This clonotype was seen only a few times. The rearrangement links TRBV7-2 to TRBJ2-1; D not certain. V gave up 7 bases and J gave up 3 bases, with 4 bases separating them. The germline V gene encodes CDR1 SGHTA and CDR2 FQGNSA. CDR3 length: 11 residues. The CDR3 sequence is CASTVYNEQFF. CDR3 in DNA: TGTGCCAGCACAGTCTACAATGAGCAGTTCTTC.

The genes are TRBV6-2 or TRBV6-3 and TRBJ1-3, with D perhaps matching TRBD1 (5 bases). The germline V gene has CDR1 MNHEY and CDR2 SVGEGT. V lost 6 bases and J 0 bases, leaving 15 bases between the germline ends. This CDR3 is 16 amino acids long. The CDR3 loop is CASRDGTARSGNTIYF. The CDR3 coding sequence is TGTGCCAGCAGAGATGGGACGGCGCGCTCTGGAAACACCATATATTTT.

The chain uses TRBV20-1 and TRBJ2-4; unclear D gene. The CDR3 is 12 residues long. Germline loops: CDR1 DFQATT, CDR2 SNEGSKA (reference sequence). Trimming left V 2 bases short and J 5 bases short, with 7 bases between. CDR3: CSARSPENIQYF. CDR3 coding DNA: TGCAGTGCTAGATCCCCAGAAAACATTCAGTACTTC.

The chain combines TRBV29-1 with TRBJ1-1, with D perhaps TRBD1 (5 bases). V lost 1 base and J 6 bases, leaving 18 bases between the germline ends. The germline gives CDR1 SQVTM, CDR2 ANQGSEA. This CDR3 spans 15 amino acids. The CDR3 region is CSVEVLGGFIAEAFF. The CDR3 coding sequence is TGCAGCGTTGAAGTTCTCGGGGGGTTTATAGCTGAAGCTTTCTTT.